This TCR beta chain was documented in a study of siplizumab effects on memory and regulatory T cells. The protocol was immunoSEQ multiplex PCR, while the TCRdb copy is restricted to in-frame clones and leaves out a portion. The repertoire holds 85,000 to 130,000 clones, with roughly 94% as singletons. Overall study findings and caveats: A minor share of alloreactive clones matched unstimulated subsets. Naive T cells seemed more diverse than memory cells; they also seemed major alloresponse contributors.

This clone was detected only once. Its antigen is not known. The sequenced sample was Tregs sorted from blood. The receptor comes from a human donor in good health.

The CDR3 DNA reads as TGTGCCAGCAGCCCTCCCTTGAGGGGAGCTACCTATGGCTACACCTTC. It specifies CASSPPLRGATYGYTF. V usage is TRBV7-9 and J usage is TRBJ1-2; D might be TRBD1 (5 bases). The V gene lost 5 bases and the J gene lost 4 bases, with 20 bases spanning the gap. Looked up from germline, CDR1 is SEHNR and CDR2 is FQNEAQ (reference sequence). There are 16 residues in the CDR3. Using reference TRBV7-9 and TRBJ1-2 for the parts outside the CDR3, the full variable domain is DTGVSQNPRHKITKRGQNVTFRCDPISEHNRLYWYRQTLGQGPEFLTYFQNEAQLEKSRLLSDRFSAERPKGSFSTLEIQRTEQGDSAMYLCASSPPLRGATYGYTFGSGTRLTVV.